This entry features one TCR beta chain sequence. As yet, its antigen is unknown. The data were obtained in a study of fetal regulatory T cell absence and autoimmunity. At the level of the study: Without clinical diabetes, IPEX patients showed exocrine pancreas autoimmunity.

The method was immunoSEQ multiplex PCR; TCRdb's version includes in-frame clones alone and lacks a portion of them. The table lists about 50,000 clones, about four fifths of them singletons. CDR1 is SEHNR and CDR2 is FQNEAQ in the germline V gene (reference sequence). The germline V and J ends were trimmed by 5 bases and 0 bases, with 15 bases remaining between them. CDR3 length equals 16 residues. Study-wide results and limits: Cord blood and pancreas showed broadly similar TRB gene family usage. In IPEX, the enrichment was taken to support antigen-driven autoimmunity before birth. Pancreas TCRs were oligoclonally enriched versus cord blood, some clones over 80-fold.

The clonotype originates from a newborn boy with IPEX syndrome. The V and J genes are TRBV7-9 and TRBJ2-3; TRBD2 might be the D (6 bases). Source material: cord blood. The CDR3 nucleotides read TGTGCCAGCAGCCCCCGCACTAGCATCAGCACAGATACGCAGTATTTT. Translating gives CASSPRTSISTDTQYF.